The 19 T cell receptor beta chains reported below all come from one sample, sequenced in a study of shared clonotypes between healthy human individuals. TCRdb keeps only in-frame clones here, not all; method: immunoSEQ multiplex PCR. This table holds a few million clones, more than 90% found once. What was sequenced was naive CD4+ T cells sorted from blood. Subset given: CD45RA+ positively selected. The receptors shown here come from a man in his late teens or twenties in good health.

This CDR3 reads CATSRGLYSNQPQHF. CDR3 DNA: TGTGCCACCAGCAGAGGACTTTATAGCAATCAGCCCCAGCATTTT. The rearrangement links TRBV15 to TRBJ1-5; D unresolved. This CDR3 region has 15 residues. Germline V CDR1 and CDR2: LNHNV, YYDKDF (reference sequence). Trimming cost V 1 base and J 0 bases, with 7 bases left between them.

The chain is built from TRBV9 and TRBJ2-5; 14 nucleotides agree with TRBD2. CDR1 and CDR2 from the germline V gene are SGDLS and YYNGEE. The V gene end was trimmed by 4 bases and the J gene end by 5 bases; junction bases not matched to a gene: 4. The CDR3 has 15 amino acids. Here the CDR3 reads CASSLTSGRAETQYF. The CDR3 bases are TGTGCCAGCAGCCTGACTAGCGGGAGGGCGGAGACCCAGTACTTC. The full variable domain, with the rest looked up from reference TRBV9 and TRBJ2-5, is DSGVTQTPKHLITATGQRVTLRCSPRSGDLSVYWYQQSLDQGLQFLIQYYNGEERAKGNILERFSAQQFPDLHSELNLSSLELGDSALYFCASSLTSGRAETQYFGPGTRLLVL.

The V and J genes are TRBV6-6 and TRBJ1-2; 7 bases map to TRBD1. The CDR3 extends over 15 amino acids. The junction had 5 bases not matched to a gene; V was cut back by 0 bases and J by 4 bases. Per germline, CDR1 MNHNY and CDR2 SVGAGI (reference sequence). CDR3 in DNA: TGTGCCAGCAGTTACTCGCAGGGGGGAGGCTATGGCTACACCTTC. It is translated as CASSYSQGGGYGYTF.

This clone showed up just once. The chain couples TRBV19 to TRBJ1-5; D is unclear. The CDR3 runs to 15 residues. From germline, CDR1 is LNHDA and CDR2 SQIVND (reference sequence). With 5 bases removed from V and 0 bases from J, the gap between germline ends came to 11 bases. CDR3 sequence reads: CASSDLIISNQPQHF. The CDR3 DNA sequence: TGTGCCAGTAGTGACCTCATTATTAGCAATCAGCCCCAGCATTTT.

This chain links TRBV19 with TRBJ2-2, with D possibly matching TRBD1 (6 bases). CDR1 is LNHDA, CDR2 SQIVND, per germline (reference sequence). Deletions cut 2 bases from V and 5 bases from J, with 12 bases between. CDR3 length: 15 amino acids. The DNA for the CDR3 is TGTGCCAGTAGTATAAGGGGGACGGGTACCGGGGAGCTGTTTTTT. It specifies CASSIRGTGTGELFF.

The chain uses TRBV4-2 and TRBJ2-1; 8 nucleotides agree with TRBD2. Germline loops: CDR1 LGHNA, CDR2 YNFKEQ. The length of the CDR3 is 15 residues. V lost 4 bases to trimming and J lost 7 bases; unmatched junction nucleotides: 9. The CDR3 loop reads CASSPWTSLSNEQFF. Written as DNA, the CDR3 is TGTGCCAGCAGCCCCTGGACTAGCCTCTCAAATGAGCAGTTCTTC.

V is TRBV6-6 and J is TRBJ2-3; D possibly corresponds to TRBD1 (6 bases). From germline, CDR1 is MNHNY and CDR2 SVGAGI (reference sequence). Trimming removed 9 bases from V and 5 bases from J, with 21 bases in between. The CDR3 covers 15 residues. CDR3 region: CASRRGQGSGDTQYF. The CDR3 region has the DNA TGTGCCAGTAGAAGAGGCCAGGGGTCCGGAGATACGCAGTATTTT.

The chain employs TRBV6-4 and TRBJ2-2; tentatively, D is TRBD1 (6 bases). Trimming shortened V by 4 bases and J by 1 base, and 10 bases separated the two germline ends. Germline lookup yields CDR1 MRHNA and CDR2 SNTAGT. The CDR3 is made up of 15 amino acids. The CDR3 DNA is TGTGCCAGCAGTGCCGGGACATTGAACACCGGGGAGCTGTTTTTT. Residues: CASSAGTLNTGELFF.

To note about this clone: Other DNA sequences in this sample translate to the same CDR3. V is TRBV28 and J is TRBJ1-4; D might be TRBD1 (6 bases). This CDR3 region has 16 residues. CDR1 is MDHEN and CDR2 is SYDVKM in the germline V gene. The V end was cut by 2 bases, the J end by 0 bases, with 10 bases between. The CDR3 is CASSLTGITTNEKLFF. CDR3 bases: TGTGCCAGCAGTTTAACAGGGATTACAACTAATGAAAAACTGTTTTTT.

The J gene is TRBJ2-1, the V gene TRBV11-2, with 8 bases matching TRBD2. The J segment lost 4 bases and the V segment lost 5 bases, leaving 13 bases of the junction unmatched. The CDR3 totals 17 residues. Germline V gene sequence: CDR1 SGHAT, CDR2 FQNNGV. Written as DNA, the CDR3 is TGTGCCAGCAGCACACGGGTCGGCGGGGGGTGGTACAATGAGCAGTTCTTC. This codes for CASSTRVGGGWYNEQFF.

This chain connects TRBV29-1 to TRBJ2-2, with D perhaps TRBD1 (5 bases). Trimming took off 7 bases at V and 0 bases at J, with 9 bases between the two ends. The CDR3 loop spans 13 amino acids. CDR1 is SQVTM, CDR2 ANQGSEA, per germline. This chain's CDR3 is CSARDTNTGELFF. CDR3 DNA: TGCAGCGCCAGGGATACGAACACCGGGGAGCTGTTTTTT.

The chain employs TRBV5-6 and TRBJ1-3; 9 nucleotides align to TRBD1. Germline CDR1 is SGHDT and CDR2 is YYEEEE. After removal of 4 bases from V and 0 bases from J, the junction contained 5 bases not matched to a gene. The CDR3 loop spans 16 amino acids. CDR3 loop: CASSSGTGNSGNTIYF. CDR3 DNA: TGTGCCAGCAGCAGTGGGACAGGGAACTCTGGAAACACCATATATTTT.

In regard to this clone: A read error may account for a junction end that differs from germline. The rearrangement links TRBV7-7 to TRBJ2-2; D is undetermined. The CDR3 is made up of 13 amino acids. In germline, CDR1 is SSHAT, CDR2 FNYEAQ (reference sequence). The CDR3 nucleotides read TGTGCTAGCAGCTTAGAAGGGCCCGGGGAGCTGTTTTTT. Its translation is CASSLEGPGELFF. Full variable domain (outside the CDR3, taken from reference TRBV7-7 and TRBJ2-2): GAGVSQSPRYKVTKRGQDVTLRCDPISSHATLYWYQQALGQGPEFLTYFNYEAQPDKSGLPSDRFSAERPEGSISTLTIQRTEQRDSAMYRCASSLEGPGELFFGEGSRLTVL.

The rearrangement uses TRBV14 and TRBJ2-5; no clear D. V dropped 1 base and J dropped 0 bases, with 9 bases sitting between them. Germline V gene data show CDR1 as SGHDN and CDR2 as FVKESK. The CDR3 loop spans 15 amino acids. CDR3 bases: TGTGCCAGCAGCCAAGGGAACTGGTACCAAGAGACCCAGTACTTC. Amino acids: CASSQGNWYQETQYF.

The chain carries TRBV7-9 and TRBJ2-1; the D gene is possibly TRBD2 (6 bases). CDR1 is SEHNR, CDR2 FQNEAQ, per germline (reference sequence). V lost 3 bases and J 12 bases, leaving 9 bases between the germline ends. This CDR3 contains 11 residues. For the CDR3, the DNA is TGTGCCAGCAGCTTCACCGGGGGGCAGTTCTTC. Translated, it gives CASSFTGGQFF.

This sequence joins TRBV2 and TRBJ2-1; the match to TRBD2 covers 13 bases. Germline assignment: CDR1 SNHLY and CDR2 FYNNEI. The CDR3 loop spans 18 amino acids. The V and J ends lost 4 bases and 0 bases, in that order; junction bases with no gene match: 6. CDR3 sequence: CASSAPGLAGSSYNEQFF. CDR3 coding DNA: TGTGCCAGCAGTGCTCCGGGACTAGCGGGGAGCTCCTACAATGAGCAGTTCTTC.

V gene TRBV9 combines with J gene TRBJ1-4; D is undetermined. V dropped 2 bases and J dropped 0 bases, with 8 bases sitting between them. Germline values: CDR1 SGDLS, CDR2 YYNGEE. This CDR3 contains 15 residues. DNA for the CDR3: TGTGCCAGCAGCGTTTCGGCAGCAACTAATGAAAAACTGTTTTTT. Amino acid sequence: CASSVSAATNEKLFF.

CDR3 nucleotide sequence: TGTGCCAGCAGTGATCGACAGGGTAGCGAGCAGTACTTC. It translates to CASSDRQGSEQYF. V usage is TRBV6-1 and J usage is TRBJ2-7, with 7 bases identical to TRBD1. The trim removed 3 bases at V and 6 bases at J, leaving 5 bases unmatched. The germline V gene encodes CDR1 MNHNS and CDR2 SASEGT. CDR3 length equals 13 residues.

This chain connects TRBV10-2 to TRBJ1-1, with no clear D. V lost 3 bases to trimming and J lost 3 bases, with 14 bases between them. Germline V gene lookup returns CDR1 WSHSY and CDR2 SAAADI. This CDR3 region has 15 residues. The CDR3 sequence is CASSDLGKTYTEAFF. The CDR3 DNA follows: TGCGCCAGCAGTGACCTTGGGAAGACCTACACTGAAGCTTTCTTT.